The clone carrying this TCR beta chain was seen a few times. Germline V gene sequence: CDR1 SGHNT, CDR2 YYREEE (reference sequence). The CDR3 consists of 15 residues. Trimming cost V 4 bases and J 3 bases, with 13 bases left between them. The data derive from a study of shared clonotypes between healthy human individuals. Produced via immunoSEQ multiplex PCR; TCRdb's table is partial and in-frame only. Here the sample spans roughly 1,100,000 clones, 70% to 80% being singletons. The TCR was taken from a man aged 18 to 30 in good health. This rearrangement joins TRBV5-4 to TRBJ1-4; perhaps TRBD1 as D (5 bases). Sequencing was done on a sample of memory CD4+ T cells sorted from blood. Subset indicated: CD45RA-negative fraction. The CDR3 DNA sequence: TGTGCCAGCAGCCCGCTGGAAGGGGCTAATGAAAAACTGTTTTTT. This codes for CASSPLEGANEKLFF.